This TCR beta chain was identified in a study of T cell repertoires in cytomegalovirus infection. Trimming at V came to 2 bases and at J to 11 bases, leaving 6 bases not matched to a gene. CDR1 and CDR2 (germline): SGHTA, FQGTGA. This CDR3 has 13 residues. TCRdb re-called the reads with MiXCR, one entry per CDR3 protein. The sample records some 350,000 distinct CDR3 sequences, 25% to 30% being singletons. About this clonotype: Its antigen is not identified.

The clonotype comes from a human donor in good health (CMV status not recorded). Some clones in this sample may be carry-over from other donors' samples. The chain recombines TRBV7-3 with TRBJ2-1; 7 nucleotides match TRBD2. Source: cultured PBMCs, taken from culture after CMV antigen stimulation. CDR3 nucleotide sequence: TGTGCCAGCAGCTTAGGTTCCAGCGGGAAGCAGTTCTTC. Its translation is CASSLGSSGKQFF.